Below, 24 T cell receptor beta chains from the same sample are listed, as sequenced in a study of blood T cell repertoires in COVID-19. Repertoires were generated with immunoSEQ multiplex PCR, while TCRdb's copy carries only in-frame clones and drops some. The sample gives 110,000 to 150,000 clones, roughly 88% of which show up once; about 1.7% is in the top ten. Sequencing was performed on peripheral blood. The receptors come from a man aged 70 or older with acute or convalescent COVID-19.

The chain joins TRBV7-9 to TRBJ1-4; no firm D call. This CDR3 spans 17 amino acids. CDR1 and CDR2 from the germline V gene are SEHNR and FQNEAQ (reference sequence). V gave up 1 base and J gave up 4 bases, with 16 bases separating them. The CDR3 protein is CASSLGGVRYGNEKLFF. The DNA of the CDR3 is TGTGCCAGCAGCTTAGGGGGAGTCCGGTACGGTAATGAAAAACTGTTTTTT.

The genes are TRBV27 and TRBJ1-2; D gene uncertain. CDR3 size: 13 residues. Looked up from germline, CDR1 is MNHEY and CDR2 is SMNVEV (reference sequence). V was pared by 3 bases and J by 2 bases, with 7 bases between. CDR3 bases: TGTGCCAGCAGTTTGAGGTTAAACTATGGCTACACCTTC. Its protein product is CASSLRLNYGYTF.

The V and J genes are TRBV4-1 and TRBJ2-7; 7 positions match TRBD2. Per the germline V gene, CDR1 is MGHRA and CDR2 is YSYEKL. Losses at the gene ends were 3 bases for V and 7 bases for J; bases not matched to a gene: 9. CDR3 length: 14 residues. The CDR3, as DNA: TGCGCCAGCAGCCAGCTGGGGGGGACGCAAGAGCAGTACTTC. Its translation is CASSQLGGTQEQYF.

The chain carries TRBV2 and TRBJ1-3; D not certain. With 10 bases removed from V and 4 bases from J, the gap between germline ends came to 14 bases. The CDR3 consists of 13 residues. CDR1 and CDR2 from the germline V gene are SNHLY and FYNNEI. This chain's CDR3 is CATLQSSGNTIYF. The CDR3 region has the DNA TGTGCCACCCTCCAGTCCTCGGGAAACACCATATATTTT.

The chain couples TRBV6-5 to TRBJ1-1; 7 bases map to TRBD1. In germline, CDR1 is MNHEY, CDR2 SVGAGI. With 2 bases clipped from V and 2 bases from J, the junction kept 5 bases outside the gene matches. The length of the CDR3 is 15 residues. In nucleotides, the CDR3 is TGTGCCAGCAGTTACGGGGGACAGAGCAACACTGAAGCTTTCTTT. Translation: CASSYGGQSNTEAFF.

This CDR3 is CASSPTGGNQPQHF. In DNA form, the CDR3 reads TGTGCCAGCAGTCCAACAGGGGGCAATCAGCCCCAGCATTTT. The chain is built from TRBV6-5 and TRBJ1-5; TRBD1 matches 7 bases. The CDR3 totals 14 residues. CDR1 is MNHEY and CDR2 is SVGAGI in the germline V gene. V dropped 5 bases and J dropped 2; count of bases not matched to a gene: 3.

The gene calls are TRBV10-3 and TRBJ2-7; 11 bases line up with TRBD1. V shed 8 bases, J shed 2 bases, and the junction held 5 bases outside the gene matches. Germline V gene data show CDR1 as ENHRY and CDR2 as SYGVKD. The CDR3 consists of 14 residues. The CDR3 sequence: CAIASGQGAYEQYF. In DNA, the CDR3 is TGTGCCATCGCCTCGGGACAGGGGGCCTACGAGCAGTACTTC.

The V gene is TRBV28, the J gene TRBJ2-1; 7 bases agree with TRBD2. The trim removed 6 bases at V and 2 bases at J, leaving 13 bases unmatched. The CDR3 is 17 residues long. The germline V gene has CDR1 MDHEN and CDR2 SYDVKM. The CDR3 DNA reads TGTGCCAGCAGCCCGGATTTGGCGGGAGACCCCTACAATGAGCAGTTCTTC. This encodes CASSPDLAGDPYNEQFF.

V gene TRBV5-4 combines with J gene TRBJ1-1, with 8 bases matching TRBD1. From germline, CDR1 is SGHNT and CDR2 YYREEE (reference sequence). The CDR3 extends over 16 amino acids. Trimming took 4 bases from V and 2 from J; bases not matched to a gene: 10. Written as DNA, the CDR3 is TGTGCCAGCAGCGCACGAACGGGACAGGTTAACACTGAAGCTTTCTTT. It yields the protein CASSARTGQVNTEAFF.

The chain recombines TRBV11-3 with TRBJ1-5, with 7 bases matching TRBD1. The CDR3 sequence is 17 residues long. The germline V gene encodes CDR1 SGHNT and CDR2 YENEEA. Trimming at V came to 5 bases and at J to 0 bases, leaving 10 bases not matched to a gene. CDR3 nucleotides: TGTGCCAGCAGCCCGCAAGACAGGGATCATAGCAATCAGCCCCAGCATTTT. This translates into CASSPQDRDHSNQPQHF. The whole variable domain, remainder taken from reference TRBV11-3 and TRBJ1-5, is EAGVVQSPRYKIIEKKQPVAFWCNPISGHNTLYWYLQNLGQGPELLIRYENEEAVDDSQLPKDRFSAERLKGVDSTLKIQPAELGDSAVYLCASSPQDRDHSNQPQHFGDGTRLSIL.

This chain uses TRBV28 with TRBJ2-7; D perhaps matches TRBD1 (6 bases). The CDR3 totals 14 residues. Between the trimmed V and J ends, which lost 5 bases and 4 bases, there was a span of 15 bases. Germline values: CDR1 MDHEN, CDR2 SYDVKM. This CDR3 is CASSPGQIRYEQYF. The CDR3 nucleotides read TGTGCCAGCAGTCCCGGACAGATAAGGTACGAGCAGTACTTC.

V usage is TRBV5-1 and J usage is TRBJ2-1; TRBD2 matches at 10 bases. CDR3 size: 14 residues. The junction had 4 bases not matched to a gene; V was cut back by 3 bases and J by 7 bases. Germline values: CDR1 SGHRS, CDR2 YFSETQ. CDR3 sequence: CASSYTTSGNEQFF. The CDR3 DNA follows: TGCGCCAGCAGCTACACGACTAGCGGGAATGAGCAGTTCTTC.

The chain joins TRBV12-3 or TRBV12-4 to TRBJ1-2, with D perhaps matching TRBD1 (6 bases). V was pared by 5 bases and J by 8 bases, with 9 bases between. The CDR3 has 11 residues. The CDR3 nucleotides are TGTGCCAGCAGTAACAGGGTCGGCTACACCTTC. Residues: CASSNRVGYTF.

The chain employs TRBV3-1 (or the pseudogene TRBV3-2) and TRBJ2-1; 10 positions agree with TRBD2. Germline loops: CDR1 LGHDT, CDR2 YNNKEL (reference sequence). V gave up 1 base and J gave up 10 bases; unmatched junction bases: 10. The CDR3 is 16 amino acids. The CDR3 reads CASSQGGSGGQLEQFF. DNA of the CDR3: TGTGCCAGCAGCCAAGGAGGTAGCGGGGGGCAGCTCGAGCAGTTCTTC.

The chain has TRBV5-1 and TRBJ2-7, with TRBD2 matching 11 bases. There are 15 residues in the CDR3. Germline CDR1 is SGHRS and CDR2 is YFSETQ. V was pared by 4 bases and J by 2 bases, with 5 bases of the junction left unmatched. The CDR3 nucleotides are TGCGCCAGCAGCCCCTTAGCGGGAGGGACCTACGAGCAGTACTTC. As protein: CASSPLAGGTYEQYF. The full variable domain, completed using reference TRBV5-1 and TRBJ2-7, is KAGVTQTPRYLIKTRGQQVTLSCSPISGHRSVSWYQQTPGQGLQFLFEYFSETQRNKGNFPGRFSGRQFSNSRSEMNVSTLELGDSALYLCASSPLAGGTYEQYFGPGTRLTVT.

The rearrangement joins TRBV5-1 to TRBJ1-1, with D perhaps TRBD1 (5 bases). The germline V gene has CDR1 SGHRS and CDR2 YFSETQ. The length of the CDR3 is 14 residues. V dropped 4 bases and J dropped 1 base, with 11 bases sitting between them. This chain's CDR3 is CASSTAGGNTEAFF. In DNA, the CDR3 is TGCGCCAGCAGCACCGCCGGGGGGAACACTGAAGCTTTCTTT.

This clone was found once. The same CDR3 also results from other DNA sequences found in this sample. CDR3 nucleotide sequence: TGTGCCAGCAGTCCAAGGTCCGGGACAGGAGGTTCACCCCTCCACTTT. This translates into CASSPRSGTGGSPLHF. The chain recombines TRBV27 with TRBJ1-6; 8 bases align to TRBD1. Germline CDR1 and CDR2: MNHEY and SMNVEV (reference sequence). With 5 bases clipped from V and 9 bases from J, the junction kept 12 bases outside the gene matches. CDR3 length: 16 amino acids.

This chain joins TRBV5-1 and TRBJ2-4; 8 positions agree with TRBD1. Germline CDR1 is SGHRS and CDR2 is YFSETQ. The junction had 8 bases not matched to a gene; V was cut back by 3 bases and J by 6 bases. This CDR3 comprises 15 residues. CDR3 in DNA: TGCGCCAGCAGCTCCATGGACAGGGCGGGAAACATTCAGTACTTC. Translation: CASSSMDRAGNIQYF.

The V call is TRBV7-9, the J call TRBJ1-4, with 11 bases that match TRBD1. This CDR3 spans 16 amino acids. V was pared by 5 bases and J by 7 bases, with 9 bases of the junction left unmatched. CDR1 and CDR2 (germline): SEHNR, FQNEAQ (reference sequence). The CDR3 nucleotides are TGTGCCAGCAGCCTCCCCGCCGGGACAGGGGGTGAAAAACTGTTTTTT. Amino acids: CASSLPAGTGGEKLFF. Combining the CDR3 with reference TRBV7-9 and TRBJ1-4 gives the whole variable domain DTGVSQNPRHKITKRGQNVTFRCDPISEHNRLYWYRQTLGQGPEFLTYFQNEAQLEKSRLLSDRFSAERPKGSFSTLEIQRTEQGDSAMYLCASSLPAGTGGEKLFFGSGTQLSVL.

This chain links TRBV25-1 with TRBJ1-2; 8 bases map to TRBD1. Germline CDR1 MGHDK, CDR2 SYGVNS. The CDR3 loop spans 16 amino acids. With V trimmed by 3 bases and J by 4 bases, 10 bases remained unmatched. The CDR3 nucleotides are TGTGCCAGCAGTGATTCGTCGACAGGGGTCGTCTATGGCTACACCTTC. Its protein is CASSDSSTGVVYGYTF.

The V call is TRBV7-8, the J call TRBJ2-5, with TRBD2 matching 9 bases. The V and J ends lost 1 base and 5 bases, in that order; junction bases with no gene match: 11. CDR3 size: 17 residues. Germline V gene lookup returns CDR1 SGHVS and CDR2 FQNEAQ. The CDR3 nucleotides read TGTGCCAGCAGCTTAGGTAGCGGGAGCACCGGTTCGGAGACCCAGTACTTC. Translating it yields CASSLGSGSTGSETQYF.

The chain uses TRBV7-3 and TRBJ2-6; D gene uncertain. The CDR3 runs to 16 residues. The germline V gene has CDR1 SGHTA and CDR2 FQGTGA. Trimming took off 0 bases at V and 0 bases at J, with 6 bases between the two ends. The CDR3 bases are TGTGCCAGCAGCTTAACCCGCAGCTCTGGGGCCAACGTCCTGACTTTC. Translated: CASSLTRSSGANVLTF.

The CDR3 is CASGDRDFNSPLHF. The DNA for the CDR3 is TGTGCCAGCGGGGACAGGGATTTCAATTCACCCCTCCACTTT. The rearrangement joins TRBV27 to TRBJ1-6, with 9 bases identical to TRBD1. V lost 8 bases, J lost 7 bases, and 6 bases stayed unmatched. The CDR3 loop spans 14 amino acids. Germline V gene lookup returns CDR1 MNHEY and CDR2 SMNVEV (reference sequence).

This chain joins TRBV28 and TRBJ1-6; D is possibly TRBD1 (6 bases). This CDR3 is 12 amino acids long. V was clipped by 6 bases and J by 19 bases, with 19 bases between them. The germline V gene encodes CDR1 MDHEN and CDR2 SYDVKM. The CDR3 nucleotides are TGTGCCAGCAGACAACGTCAGGGGCCGCCTCACTTT. It codes for CASRQRQGPPHF.